These 27 T cell receptor beta chains were all obtained from the same sample, sequenced in a study of OX40 agonist ivuxolimab in advanced cancers. Profiled with immunoSEQ multiplex PCR; TCRdb holds only in-frame clones, not every one. The sample has 35,000 to 45,000 clones; around 80% are singletons. The starting material was CD4+ or CD8+ T cells sorted from blood, obtained in a trial of the OX40 agonist ivuxolimab. All receptors derive from an adult with an advanced solid tumor such as melanoma, head and neck, liver or kidney cancer.

The chain carries TRBV9 and TRBJ2-4, with D perhaps matching TRBD2 (6 bases). This CDR3 comprises 17 residues. Looked up from germline, CDR1 is SGDLS and CDR2 is YYNGEE. Trimming took 4 bases from V and 2 from J, leaving 19 bases between them. CDR3 region: CASSSNGGFGTKNIQYF. CDR3 DNA: TGTGCCAGCAGCTCCAATGGAGGGTTCGGCACCAAAAACATTCAGTACTTC.

This rearrangement joins TRBV7-9 to TRBJ2-5; 9 bases fit TRBD1. The J call is doubtful: the DNA matches TRBJ2-7 better. From germline, CDR1 is SEHNR and CDR2 FQNEAQ (reference sequence). This CDR3 comprises 13 residues. CDR3 in amino acids: CASAGQGSYEQYF. Here the CDR3 DNA reads TGTGCCAGCGCGGGACAGGGATCCTACGAGCAGTACTTC.

The chain links TRBV5-4 to TRBJ2-3, with TRBD2 matching over 15 bases. This CDR3 is built from 19 residues. The junction had 10 bases not matched to a gene; V was cut back by 4 bases and J by 1 base. Germline assignment: CDR1 SGHNT and CDR2 YYREEE (reference sequence). The CDR3 sequence: CASSHGLAGGLRGTDTQYF. For the CDR3, the DNA is TGTGCCAGCAGCCACGGACTAGCGGGAGGGCTCCGTGGCACAGATACGCAGTATTTT.

This clone was counted once. The chain is built from TRBV5-5 and TRBJ1-4, with D perhaps TRBD1 (5 bases). Looked up from germline, CDR1 is SGHKS and CDR2 is YYEKEE (reference sequence). V was pared by 5 bases and J by 4 bases, with 12 bases between. This CDR3 is built from 14 residues. The CDR3 loop is CASRRGTINEKLFF. In DNA, the CDR3 is TGTGCCAGCAGACGAGGGACTATTAATGAAAAACTGTTTTTT.

The chain recombines TRBV5-4 with TRBJ1-1; 8 bases are shared with TRBD1. CDR1 is SGHNT and CDR2 is YYREEE in the germline V gene (reference sequence). The CDR3 has 14 residues. Trimming took 4 bases from V and 1 from J; bases not matched to a gene: 3. The CDR3 loop reads CASSRGQANTEAFF. CDR3 coding DNA: TGTGCCAGCAGCCGGGGACAGGCGAACACTGAAGCTTTCTTT. Full variable domain (missing parts from reference TRBV5-4 and TRBJ1-1): ETGVTQSPTHLIKTRGQQVTLRCSSQSGHNTVSWYQQALGQGPQFIFQYYREEENGRGNFPPRFSGLQFPNYSSELNVNALELDDSALYLCASSRGQANTEAFFGQGTRLTVV.

The CDR3 reads CASSIEGSGSNEQFF. The DNA for the CDR3 is TGTGCCAGTAGTATAGAAGGTAGCGGGAGCAATGAGCAGTTCTTC. The chain links TRBV19 to TRBJ2-1; 9 bases agree with TRBD2. Germline assignment: CDR1 LNHDA and CDR2 SQIVND (reference sequence). Trimming took 0 bases from V and 6 from J; bases not matched to a gene: 3. The length of the CDR3 is 15 residues.

This sequence joins TRBV12-5 and TRBJ2-3; tentative D call: TRBD2 (5 bases). CDR3 size: 12 residues. V lost 4 bases and J lost 8, with 10 bases in between. Germline V gives CDR1 LGHNT, CDR2 FRNRAP. The CDR3 region is CASGSPAGTQYF. DNA for the CDR3: TGTGCTAGTGGTTCCCCCGCGGGTACGCAGTATTTT.

The chain is built from TRBV14 and TRBJ2-5; D call uncertain. This CDR3 region has 15 residues. In germline, CDR1 is SGHDN, CDR2 FVKESK. Between the trimmed V and J ends, which lost 0 bases and 4 bases, there was a span of 12 bases. The CDR3 sequence: CASSQDMARRETQYF. The CDR3 bases are TGTGCCAGCAGCCAAGATATGGCTAGGCGAGAGACCCAGTACTTC.

This chain uses TRBV28 with TRBJ1-3, with a weak D call TRBD1 (5 bases). Trimming removed 8 bases at V and 0 bases at J, with 11 bases between. This CDR3 has 14 residues. Germline CDR1 and CDR2: MDHEN and SYDVKM. The CDR3 region has the DNA TGTGCCAGCGGTAGGGGAAGCTCTGGAAACACCATATATTTT. Protein: CASGRGSSGNTIYF. The complete variable domain, with remaining parts taken from reference TRBV28 and TRBJ1-3, reads DVKVTQSSRYLVKRTGEKVFLECVQDMDHENMFWYRQDPGLGLRLIYFSYDVKMKEKGDIPEGYSVSREKKERFSLILESASTNQTSMYLCASGRGSSGNTIYFGEGSWLTVV.

The rearrangement uses TRBV6-5 and TRBJ2-3; a possible D gene is TRBD1 (5 bases). Trimming shortened V by 2 bases and J by 4 bases, and 13 bases separated the two germline ends. Germline CDR1 MNHEY, CDR2 SVGAGI. The CDR3 is made up of 15 amino acids. The CDR3 here is CASSYRTQGSDTQYF. CDR3 sequence (DNA): TGTGCCAGCAGTTACCGTACTCAGGGTTCAGATACGCAGTATTTT.

This chain uses TRBV27 with TRBJ1-2; D is uncertain. CDR3 length equals 16 residues. Germline assignment: CDR1 MNHEY and CDR2 SMNVEV (reference sequence). V dropped 6 bases and J dropped 5 bases, with 22 bases sitting between them. The CDR3 coding sequence is TGTGCCAGCAGCCCTCCGGTCGGCGTCTTGGTTTATGGCTACACCTTC. The encoded protein is CASSPPVGVLVYGYTF.

The chain employs TRBV7-9 and TRBJ1-2, with D tentatively TRBD1 (6 bases). The CDR3 extends over 13 amino acids. V was trimmed by 4 bases and J by 8 bases, leaving 14 bases between them. CDR1 and CDR2 from the germline V gene are SEHNR and FQNEAQ (reference sequence). CDR3 residues: CASSSLRGEGYTF. CDR3 nucleotide sequence: TGTGCCAGCAGCTCTCTCAGGGGAGAGGGCTACACCTTC.

This clone appeared once. This chain links TRBV5-3 with TRBJ2-5, with D tentatively TRBD1 (6 bases). TRBV5-3 is an open reading frame whose function is uncertain. The CDR3 covers 12 residues. V gave up 1 base and J gave up 5 bases, with 6 bases separating them. The CDR3 sequence is CARSLRGETQYF. In DNA form, the CDR3 reads TGTGCCAGAAGCTTGAGGGGGGAGACCCAGTACTTC.

Comment on this clone: Distinct nucleotide sequences in the sample also encode this CDR3. The chain uses TRBV5-1 and TRBJ1-6; D gene uncertain. The CDR3 consists of 15 residues. Germline CDR1 is SGHRS and CDR2 is YFSETQ. Between the trimmed V and J ends, which lost 0 bases and 1 base, there was a span of 5 bases. This CDR3 is CASSLEGSYNSPLHF. The CDR3 region has the DNA TGCGCCAGCAGCTTGGAAGGTTCCTATAATTCACCCCTCCACTTT.

The V gene is TRBV5-4, the J gene TRBJ2-3; D is perhaps TRBD1 (6 bases). Trimming cost V 0 bases and J 3 bases, with 8 bases left between them. The CDR3 covers 14 residues. Germline V gives CDR1 SGHNT, CDR2 YYREEE (reference sequence). CDR3 sequence (DNA): TGTGCCAGCAGCTTGGACAGGGAAACAGATACGCAGTATTTT. Translation gives CASSLDRETDTQYF.

The CDR3 nucleotides read TGCGCCAGCAGCTCCGGGACGGTTATGAACACTGAAGCTTTCTTT. Encoded protein: CASSSGTVMNTEAFF. The gene calls are TRBV5-1 and TRBJ1-1, with a tentative D call TRBD1 (5 bases). The germline CDR1 and CDR2 sequences are SGHRS and YFSETQ. V lost 3 bases and J 0 bases, leaving 12 bases between the germline ends. The CDR3 has 15 residues.

The V and J genes are TRBV9 and TRBJ1-5, with unresolved D. Per the germline V gene, CDR1 is SGDLS and CDR2 is YYNGEE. This CDR3 spans 14 amino acids. The germline V and J ends were trimmed by 3 bases and 3 bases, with 10 bases remaining between them. The CDR3 is CASSAPGFNQPQHF. CDR3 coding DNA: TGTGCCAGCAGCGCCCCCGGGTTCAATCAGCCCCAGCATTTT. Full variable domain (remainder filled in from reference TRBV9 and TRBJ1-5): DSGVTQTPKHLITATGQRVTLRCSPRSGDLSVYWYQQSLDQGLQFLIQYYNGEERAKGNILERFSAQQFPDLHSELNLSSLELGDSALYFCASSAPGFNQPQHFGDGTRLSIL.

The V and J genes are TRBV7-3 and TRBJ2-3; 9 positions match TRBD2. This CDR3 has 15 amino acids. With V trimmed by 5 bases and J by 4 bases, 7 bases remained unmatched. Germline-derived CDR1 and CDR2 are SGHTA and FQGTGA. Here the CDR3 reads CASSPTGLAADTQYF. The CDR3 DNA sequence: TGTGCCAGCAGCCCGACGGGACTAGCAGCAGATACGCAGTATTTT.

This chain connects TRBV28 to TRBJ1-5, with D possibly TRBD1 on 5 matching bases. Germline assignment: CDR1 MDHEN and CDR2 SYDVKM. This CDR3 has 13 amino acids. The V and J ends lost 3 bases and 7 bases respectively, with 10 bases between them. CDR3 residues: CASSFGGLQPQHF. DNA for the CDR3: TGTGCCAGCAGTTTTGGGGGTCTACAGCCCCAGCATTTT.

This clone was observed once. V and J are TRBV7-3 and TRBJ2-3; possibly TRBD1 for D (5 bases). The germline gives CDR1 SGHTA, CDR2 FQGTGA. The V end lost 5 bases, the J end lost 2 bases, and 14 bases lay between the germline ends. The CDR3 length is 15 residues. CDR3 in DNA: TGTGCCAGCAGCCCGATCAGGGTGAACACAGATACGCAGTATTTT. Protein sequence: CASSPIRVNTDTQYF.

The chain recombines TRBV14 with TRBJ2-1; D is uncertain. Trimming stripped 0 bases from V and 5 bases from J, with 11 bases between. Germline V gives CDR1 SGHDN, CDR2 FVKESK. The CDR3 is 15 amino acids. CDR3: CASSQERVANNEQFF. The CDR3 nucleotides read TGTGCCAGCAGCCAAGAACGAGTAGCTAACAATGAGCAGTTCTTC. The variable domain in full, completed from reference TRBV14 and TRBJ2-1, reads EAGVTQFPSHSVIEKGQTVTLRCDPISGHDNLYWYRRVMGKEIKFLLHFVKESKQDESGMPNNRFLAERTGGTYSTLKVQPAELEDSGVYFCASSQERVANNEQFFGPGTRLTVL.

The chain has TRBV7-9 and TRBJ2-1, with 7 bases that match TRBD1. Germline V lookup: CDR1 SEHNR, CDR2 FQNEAQ (reference sequence). There are 12 residues in the CDR3. V gave up 2 bases and J gave up 13 bases; unmatched junction bases: 5. The CDR3 DNA follows: TGTGCCAGCAGCTTATCGGGACAGAACCAGTTCTTC. As protein: CASSLSGQNQFF. The complete variable domain, with remaining parts taken from reference TRBV7-9 and TRBJ2-1, reads DTGVSQNPRHKITKRGQNVTFRCDPISEHNRLYWYRQTLGQGPEFLTYFQNEAQLEKSRLLSDRFSAERPKGSFSTLEIQRTEQGDSAMYLCASSLSGQNQFFGPGTRLTVL.

The V gene is TRBV9, the J gene TRBJ2-2; the D gene is possibly TRBD1 (5 bases). This CDR3 has 13 residues. The germline V and J ends were trimmed by 9 bases and 2 bases, with 11 bases remaining between them. Germline V CDR1 and CDR2: SGDLS, YYNGEE. The CDR3 here is CATPTANTGELFF. Written as DNA, the CDR3 is TGTGCCACCCCGACAGCAAACACCGGGGAGCTGTTTTTT.

The chain carries TRBV27 and TRBJ2-7, with D uncertain. Germline V CDR1 and CDR2: MNHEY, SMNVEV (reference sequence). The germline V and J ends were trimmed by 4 bases and 7 bases, with 8 bases remaining between them. The length of the CDR3 is 11 residues. The CDR3 sequence: CASSSLGEQYF. The CDR3 DNA sequence: TGTGCCAGCAGTTCCCTAGGGGAGCAGTACTTC.

In this sample, this clone turned up once. This chain joins TRBV28 and TRBJ1-6; the D is unclear. The CDR3 is 12 amino acids. Germline CDR1 and CDR2: MDHEN and SYDVKM. The V and J ends lost 7 bases and 7 bases respectively, with 8 bases between them. The CDR3 sequence: CASKNLNSPLHF. In DNA form, the CDR3 reads TGTGCCAGCAAGAACTTGAATTCACCCCTCCACTTT.

V is TRBV19 and J is TRBJ1-1; D unresolved. V was cut by 5 bases and J by 4 bases, with 11 bases left in between. This CDR3 is built from 13 residues. The V gene's germline CDR1 is LNHDA and CDR2 SQIVND (reference sequence). As DNA, the CDR3 is TGTGCCAGTAGTGACGACGCGGCCACTGAAGCTTTCTTT. This gives the protein CASSDDAATEAFF. The variable domain in full, completed from reference TRBV19 and TRBJ1-1, reads DGGITQSPKYLFRKEGQNVTLSCEQNLNHDAMYWYRQDPGQGLRLIYYSQIVNDFQKGDIAEGYSVSREKKESFPLTVTSAQKNPTAFYLCASSDDAATEAFFGQGTRLTVV.

This clone is medium-sized. The rearrangement joins TRBV11-2 to TRBJ2-7; D is uncertain. The germline V gene has CDR1 SGHAT and CDR2 FQNNGV. The CDR3 covers 17 residues. Trimming pared 2 bases from V and 2 bases from J, leaving 19 bases between. The CDR3 protein is CASSLQQSPLTPYEQYF. CDR3 nucleotides: TGTGCCAGCAGCTTACAACAGAGCCCATTGACACCCTACGAGCAGTACTTC. Full variable domain (missing parts from reference TRBV11-2 and TRBJ2-7): EAGVAQSPRYKIIEKRQSVAFWCNPISGHATLYWYQQILGQGPKLLIQFQNNGVVDDSQLPKDRFSAERLKGVDSTLKIQPAKLEDSAVYLCASSLQQSPLTPYEQYFGPGTRLTVT.